This passage covers 24 T cell receptor beta chains from one sample sequenced in a study of metastatic and nonmetastatic thyroid tumors. TCRdb re-processed the PCR reads through MiXCR. The sample consists of roughly 42,000 clones, 15% to 20% of them appearing once. Nobody among the patients had been given any treatment before thyroid surgery. Sequenced: tumor tissue. The receptors were sampled from a female donor with papillary thyroid cancer or a benign thyroid nodule (not recorded which). Some clones in this sample may be carry-over from other donors' samples.

This clone was found many times. The chain employs TRBV12-3 or TRBV12-4 and TRBJ2-1; D gene ambiguous. Trimming left V 2 bases short and J 3 bases short, with 8 bases between. The CDR3 covers 14 residues. In DNA form, the CDR3 reads TGTGCCAGCAGTTTATTCGACTTCTACAATGAGCAGTTCTTC. Its protein is CASSLFDFYNEQFF.

There are many counts of this clone. This could be a read error, since a much larger clone is one nucleotide away. V is TRBV6-1 and J is TRBJ2-2; D is perhaps TRBD1 (8 bases). Germline V CDR1 and CDR2: MNHNS, SASEGT. This CDR3 spans 15 amino acids. V was pared by 7 bases and J by 7 bases, with 19 bases between. The chain's CDR3 is CASILGQGGIGELFF. The CDR3 nucleotides are TGTGCCAGCATCCTTGGACAGGGAGGGATCGGGGAGCTGTTTTTT.

As to this clone: This may arise from a read error, as a much more abundant clone is one base away. The chain links TRBV10-3 to TRBJ2-7; D gene unclear. The CDR3 runs 12 residues. Germline CDR1 ENHRY, CDR2 SYGVKD. The chain's CDR3 is CAISEQWKTIVF. Written as DNA, the CDR3 is TGTGCCATCAGTGAACAGTGGAAAACAATCGTTTTC.

This clone was seen many times. This chain connects TRBV6-1 to TRBJ1-3; D unresolved. The CDR3 has 15 amino acids. Germline-derived CDR1 and CDR2 are MNHNS and SASEGT. V was cut by 6 bases and J by 2 bases, with 14 bases left in between. In nucleotides, the CDR3 is TGTGCCAGCAGGCTAAGGTTTGGAGCTGGAAACACCATATATTTT. Translating gives CASRLRFGAGNTIYF.

Regarding this clone: Possible read error: a much larger clone is one base away. V and J are TRBV30 and TRBJ1-1; D is undetermined. The CDR3 covers 12 residues. CDR1 is GTSNPN, CDR2 SVGIG, per germline (reference sequence). CDR3 sequence reads: CAWIRMNTGAFF. Written as DNA, the CDR3 is TGTGCCTGGATCCGAATGAACACTGGAGCTTTCTTT.

This clone was observed many times. This rearrangement joins TRBV3-1 to TRBJ2-2, with D uncertain. This CDR3 region has 13 residues. CDR1 LGHDT and CDR2 YNNKEL come from the germline V gene (reference sequence). V shed 6 bases and J shed 7 bases, with 12 bases lying between them. The CDR3 region is CASRSTGYGELFF. The CDR3, as DNA: TGTGCCAGCAGGTCAACTGGTTACGGGGAGCTGTTTTTT.

The chain combines TRBV7-2 with TRBJ2-7; tentative D call: TRBD2 (6 bases). This CDR3 contains 14 residues. Trimming shortened V by 5 bases and J by 2 bases, and 13 bases separated the two germline ends. CDR1 SGHTA and CDR2 FQGNSA come from the germline V gene. DNA for the CDR3: TGTGCCAGCAGCCCCCGTACTAGCACCTACGAGCAGTACTTC. The encoded protein is CASSPRTSTYEQYF.

This chain connects TRBV5-1 to TRBJ1-5; D is perhaps TRBD1 (5 bases). Germline CDR1 SGHRS, CDR2 YFSETQ. V lost 5 bases and J lost 6, with 18 bases in between. The CDR3 extends over 15 amino acids. CDR3 in DNA: TGCGCCAGCAGAGCGAGGGGAGGTGGCAGTCAGCCCCAGCATTTT. Protein sequence: CASRARGGGSQPQHF.

V and J are TRBV20-1 and TRBJ2-1; D is possibly TRBD1 (6 bases). Germline CDR1 is DFQATT and CDR2 is SNEGSKA (reference sequence). The CDR3 covers 13 residues. For the CDR3, the DNA is TGCAGCCCCAGGGGAGATCCCTCCAATGAGCAGTTCTTC. Protein: CSPRGDPSNEQFF.

This clone showed up many times. This chain uses TRBV5-6 with TRBJ2-1, with 7 bases identical to TRBD1. This CDR3 has 15 residues. The germline V gene encodes CDR1 SGHDT and CDR2 YYEEEE. J lost 5 bases, V lost 5 bases, and 10 bases had no gene match. As DNA, the CDR3 is TGTGCCAGCAGACAAACAGGGGACCTGAACAATGAGCAGTTCTTC. It yields the protein CASRQTGDLNNEQFF.

This clone was detected many times. The chain is built from TRBV12-3 or TRBV12-4 and TRBJ1-4; perhaps TRBD1 as D (5 bases). This CDR3 contains 12 residues. V lost 4 bases and J lost 7, with 7 bases in between. The CDR3 reads CASSWGTEKLFF. CDR3 sequence (DNA): TGTGCCAGCAGTTGGGGGACTGAAAAACTGTTTTTT.

This clone was picked up many times. The chain carries TRBV6-5 and TRBJ1-1; 7 nucleotides line up with TRBD1. CDR1 is MNHEY and CDR2 is SVGAGI in the germline V gene. V dropped 2 bases and J dropped 6; count of bases not matched to a gene: 9. The CDR3 loop spans 15 amino acids. For the CDR3, the DNA is TGTGCCAGCAGTTACGGCGGGACAGCTACCGCTGAAGCTTTCTTT. This translates into CASSYGGTATAEAFF.

This clone was seen repeatedly, ten times or more. The chain has TRBV19 and TRBJ2-2; no reliable D call. The CDR3 is 14 residues long. CDR1 and CDR2 from the germline V gene are LNHDA and SQIVND (reference sequence). The V end lost 2 bases, the J end lost 8 bases, and 12 bases lay between the germline ends. The CDR3 sequence: CASSIQSYRGELFF. The CDR3 region has the DNA TGTGCCAGTAGTATACAGAGTTATCGTGGGGAGCTGTTTTTT.

On this clone: Since a much larger clone is just one base distant, this may be a read error. The chain joins TRBV5-4 to TRBJ1-2; possible D gene TRBD1, 5 bases. V lost 6 bases, J lost 3 bases, and 15 bases lay in between. The CDR3 contains 14 residues. Germline-derived CDR1 and CDR2 are SGHNT and YYREEE (reference sequence). CDR3 bases: TGTGCCAGCACCCGAGGGGAAGTCGACTATGGCTACACCTTC. It translates to CASTRGEVDYGYTF.

In its sample, this clone ranks as medium-sized. The V gene is TRBV7-3, the J gene TRBJ1-1; 9 bases are a match to TRBD1. Trimming removed 5 bases from V and 10 bases from J; junction bases left unmatched: 14. The CDR3 consists of 15 residues. Germline CDR1 is SGHTA and CDR2 is FQGTGA. CDR3 region: CASSPNTGTGSLAFF. In DNA, the CDR3 is TGTGCCAGCAGCCCCAATACCGGGACAGGGAGTTTAGCTTTCTTT.

This clone was observed many times. This chain connects TRBV6-2 or TRBV6-3 to TRBJ2-1; D gene unclear. The CDR3 length is 13 residues. Germline CDR1 reads MNHEY; CDR2 reads SVGEGT. V was trimmed by 5 bases and J by 9 bases, leaving 14 bases between them. Written as DNA, the CDR3 is TGTGCCAGCAGTCACCGGGCCCTCGGTGAGCAGTTCTTC. This gives the protein CASSHRALGEQFF.

This clone was seen a handful of times. V gene TRBV6-1 combines with J gene TRBJ1-4; 9 bases map to TRBD1. Germline CDR1 MNHNS, CDR2 SASEGT. The ends lost 1 base at V and 7 bases at J; junction bases unmatched: 4. The CDR3 is 15 residues long. The CDR3 bases are TGTGCCAGCAGTGAAGGGGAGACAGGGGGTGAAAAACTGTTTTTT. It translates to CASSEGETGGEKLFF.

This clone appeared a few times. V gene TRBV6-4 combines with J gene TRBJ1-2; D is undetermined. The CDR3 loop spans 14 amino acids. Trimming stripped 5 bases from V and 8 bases from J, with 18 bases between. Germline V gene lookup returns CDR1 MRHNA and CDR2 SNTAGT. The CDR3 nucleotides are TGTGCCAGCAGTCGCCAGGAGTCGGTTTGGGGCTACACCTTC. Its protein is CASSRQESVWGYTF.

This clone was seen ten or more times. The V and J genes are TRBV19 and TRBJ2-1; 10 bases fit TRBD2. CDR1 LNHDA and CDR2 SQIVND come from the germline V gene (reference sequence). There are 16 residues in the CDR3. The ends lost 6 bases at V and 4 bases at J; junction bases unmatched: 9. CDR3 region: CASREGAGGLYNEQFF. The CDR3 region has the DNA TGTGCCAGTAGAGAGGGAGCGGGAGGGTTGTACAATGAGCAGTTCTTC.

In this sample, this clone turned up many times. V and J are TRBV7-6 and TRBJ2-2; TRBD1 matches 7 bases. CDR3 size: 14 residues. Germline V CDR1 and CDR2: SGHVS, FNYEAQ. Trimming cost V 2 bases and J 4 bases; bases outside gene matches: 1. The CDR3 loop reads CASSLKGATGELFF. CDR3 DNA sequence: TGTGCCAGCAGCTTAAAGGGGGCCACCGGGGAGCTGTTTTTT.

The chain combines TRBV2 with TRBJ2-2; D remains unclear. Germline CDR1 SNHLY, CDR2 FYNNEI. Trimming took off 3 bases at V and 1 base at J, with 9 bases between the two ends. The CDR3 consists of 15 residues. The CDR3 coding sequence is TGTGCCAGCAGTGACTTTCAGAAGAACACCGGGGAGCTGTTTTTT. It specifies CASSDFQKNTGELFF.

This clone was observed a handful of times. Since no conserved phenylalanine or tryptophan closes the CDR3, a read error is the likely cause. V gene TRBV28 combines with J gene TRBJ1-2; D remains ambiguous. The germline V gene encodes CDR1 MDHEN and CDR2 SYDVKM. The CDR3 runs 15 residues. The CDR3 nucleotides are TGTGCCAGCAGTCCTAGTCCGGGTCTTAGCTATTGCTACACCTCC. This sequence encodes CASSPSPGLSYCYTS.

By proportion, this clone is medium-sized (0.01 to 0.1%). This chain uses TRBV6-1 with TRBJ2-7, with D hard to call. The germline V and J ends were trimmed by 2 bases and 1 base, with 15 bases remaining between them. The CDR3 is 16 residues long. CDR1 MNHNS and CDR2 SASEGT come from the germline V gene. This chain's CDR3 is CASSEHPSRPSYEQYF. Here the CDR3 DNA reads TGTGCCAGCAGTGAACACCCTTCTCGACCGTCCTACGAGCAGTACTTC.

This clone came up many times. The rearrangement links TRBV6-1 to TRBJ2-3; 7 nucleotides line up with TRBD2. The V segment lost 8 bases and the J segment 3 bases; nucleotides outside the gene matches: 8. This CDR3 region has 14 residues. Germline assignment: CDR1 MNHNS and CDR2 SASEGT. This CDR3 is CASARGGRTDTQYF. CDR3 coding DNA: TGTGCCAGCGCGAGGGGCGGGAGAACAGATACGCAGTATTTT.